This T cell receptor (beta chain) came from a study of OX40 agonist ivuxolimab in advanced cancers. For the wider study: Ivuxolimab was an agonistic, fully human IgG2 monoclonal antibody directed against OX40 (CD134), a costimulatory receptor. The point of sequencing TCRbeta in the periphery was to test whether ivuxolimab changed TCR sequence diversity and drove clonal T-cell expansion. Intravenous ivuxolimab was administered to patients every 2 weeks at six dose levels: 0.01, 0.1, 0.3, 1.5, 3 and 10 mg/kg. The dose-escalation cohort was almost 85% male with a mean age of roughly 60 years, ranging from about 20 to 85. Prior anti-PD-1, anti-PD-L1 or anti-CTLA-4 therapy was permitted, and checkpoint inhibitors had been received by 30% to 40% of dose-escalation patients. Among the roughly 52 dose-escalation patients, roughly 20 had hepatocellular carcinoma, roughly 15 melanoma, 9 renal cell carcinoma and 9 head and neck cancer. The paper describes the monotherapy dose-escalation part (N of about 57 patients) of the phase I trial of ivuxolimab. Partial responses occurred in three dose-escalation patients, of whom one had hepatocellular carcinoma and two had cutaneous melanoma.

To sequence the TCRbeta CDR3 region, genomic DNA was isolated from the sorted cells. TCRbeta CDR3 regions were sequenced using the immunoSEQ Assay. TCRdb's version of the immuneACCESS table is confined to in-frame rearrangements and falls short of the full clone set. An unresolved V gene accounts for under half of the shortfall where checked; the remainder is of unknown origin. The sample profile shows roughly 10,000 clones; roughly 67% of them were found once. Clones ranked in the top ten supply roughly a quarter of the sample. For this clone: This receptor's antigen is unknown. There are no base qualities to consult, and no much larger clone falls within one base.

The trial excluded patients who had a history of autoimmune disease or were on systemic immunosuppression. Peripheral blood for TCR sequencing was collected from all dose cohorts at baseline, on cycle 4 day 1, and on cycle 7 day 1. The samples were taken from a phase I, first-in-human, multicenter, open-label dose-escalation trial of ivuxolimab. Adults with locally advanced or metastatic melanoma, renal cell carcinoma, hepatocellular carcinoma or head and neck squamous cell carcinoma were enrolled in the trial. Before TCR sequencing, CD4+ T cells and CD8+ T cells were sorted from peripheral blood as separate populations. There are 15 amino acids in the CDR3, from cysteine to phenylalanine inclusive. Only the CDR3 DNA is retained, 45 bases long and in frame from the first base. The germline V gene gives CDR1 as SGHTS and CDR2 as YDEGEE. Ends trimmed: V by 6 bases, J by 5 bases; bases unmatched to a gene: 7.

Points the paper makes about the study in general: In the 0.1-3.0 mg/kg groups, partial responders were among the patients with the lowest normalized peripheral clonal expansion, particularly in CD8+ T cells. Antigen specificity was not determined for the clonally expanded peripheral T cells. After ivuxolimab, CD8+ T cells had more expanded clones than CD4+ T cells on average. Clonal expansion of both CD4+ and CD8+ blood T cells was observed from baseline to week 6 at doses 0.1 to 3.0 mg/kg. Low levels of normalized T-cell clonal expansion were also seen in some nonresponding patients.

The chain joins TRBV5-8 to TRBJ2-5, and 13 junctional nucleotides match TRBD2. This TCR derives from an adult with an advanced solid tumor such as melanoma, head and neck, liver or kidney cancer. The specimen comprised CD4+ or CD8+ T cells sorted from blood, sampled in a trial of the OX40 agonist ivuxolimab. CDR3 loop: CASTTSGGALETQYF. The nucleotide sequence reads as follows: TGTGCCAGCACCACTAGCGGGGGGGCCCTGGAGACCCAGTACTTC.